A single sample is the source of the 23 T cell receptor beta chains below, sequenced in a study of PD-1 blockade in classical Hodgkin lymphoma. TCRdb keeps only in-frame clones here, not all; method: immunoSEQ multiplex PCR. This repertoire shows 10,000 to 15,000 clones, around 90% found once; its top ten account for about 10%. Every patient had relapsed following autologous stem cell transplantation, and cohorts differed in brentuximab vedotin exposure. The material was peripheral blood mononuclear cells (PBMCs), obtained at baseline. The receptor source for this set is a human donor with classical Hodgkin lymphoma.

The V gene is TRBV5-1, the J gene TRBJ2-5, with D tentatively TRBD1 or TRBD2 (5 bases each). Trimming pared 4 bases from V and 5 bases from J, leaving 18 bases between. This CDR3 is built from 15 residues. Germline V gives CDR1 SGHRS, CDR2 YFSETQ. CDR3 region: CASSVTGTQRETQYF. The CDR3 region has the DNA TGCGCCAGCAGCGTTACCGGGACCCAGAGGGAGACCCAGTACTTC.

The V gene is TRBV7-9, the J gene TRBJ1-2, with 9 bases that match TRBD1. Germline assignment: CDR1 SEHNR and CDR2 FQNEAQ (reference sequence). The CDR3 runs to 16 residues. V was clipped by 1 base and J by 4 bases; unmatched bases: 7. The CDR3 spells CASSLGQGEQPYGYTF. The CDR3, as DNA: TGTGCCAGCAGCTTAGGACAGGGGGAGCAGCCCTATGGCTACACCTTC. Based on the CDR3 plus reference TRBV7-9 and TRBJ1-2, the full variable domain is DTGVSQNPRHKITKRGQNVTFRCDPISEHNRLYWYRQTLGQGPEFLTYFQNEAQLEKSRLLSDRFSAERPKGSFSTLEIQRTEQGDSAMYLCASSLGQGEQPYGYTFGSGTRLTVV.

Written as DNA, the CDR3 is TGTGCCAGCAGTTACTCGCCGGGACAGGGGCTGGAAGCTTTCTTT. Protein product: CASSYSPGQGLEAFF. The chain couples TRBV6-6 to TRBJ1-1, with 10 bases that match TRBD1. The CDR3 is made up of 15 amino acids. V trimming: 0 bases; J trimming: 8 bases; junction bases outside the gene matches: 6. Germline CDR1 and CDR2: MNHNY and SVGAGI (reference sequence).

The J gene is TRBJ1-6, the V gene TRBV6-5; maybe TRBD1 (6 bases). V was cut by 4 bases and J by 6 bases, with 13 bases left in between. The CDR3 extends over 15 amino acids. Looked up from germline, CDR1 is MNHEY and CDR2 is SVGAGI. The CDR3 nucleotides read TGTGCCAGCAGTTTTGACAGGTTCACTAATTCACCCCTCCACTTT. Its protein product is CASSFDRFTNSPLHF.

This sequence joins TRBV14 and TRBJ1-6; D remains ambiguous. Germline V gives CDR1 SGHDN, CDR2 FVKESK. The CDR3 loop spans 15 amino acids. Trimming took 2 bases from V and 7 from J, leaving 12 bases between them. The DNA for the CDR3 is TGTGCCAGCAGCCAACTTAGGACGGGGAATTCACCCCTCCACTTT. Its protein product is CASSQLRTGNSPLHF.

The chain couples TRBV6-5 to TRBJ2-7; D ambiguous. Trimming took 4 bases from V and 2 from J, leaving 18 bases between them. The CDR3 contains 16 residues. Germline V gene sequence: CDR1 MNHEY, CDR2 SVGAGI. The CDR3 sequence: CASSSPSSPSTYEQYF. CDR3 DNA sequence: TGTGCCAGCAGTTCTCCATCCTCTCCTAGTACCTACGAGCAGTACTTC.

V and J are TRBV9 and TRBJ1-2, with D hard to call. Germline V gives CDR1 SGDLS, CDR2 YYNGEE. Trimming stripped 0 bases from V and 8 bases from J, with 8 bases between. The CDR3 is 12 residues long. CDR3 protein: CASSVEGGGYTF. CDR3 sequence (DNA): TGTGCCAGCAGCGTAGAGGGAGGGGGCTACACCTTC.

This chain uses TRBV7-9 with TRBJ1-2, with 9 positions matching TRBD1. From germline, CDR1 is SEHNR and CDR2 FQNEAQ (reference sequence). This CDR3 region has 14 residues. With V trimmed by 6 bases and J by 2 bases, 4 bases remained unmatched. The CDR3 DNA reads TGTGCCAGCAGTCGGACAGGGGAAAACTATGGCTACACCTTC. Encoded protein: CASSRTGENYGYTF.

There are a few counts of this clone. The genes are TRBV5-1 and TRBJ2-2; 10 bases are shared with TRBD1. This CDR3 contains 15 residues. Germline lookup yields CDR1 SGHRS and CDR2 YFSETQ. V dropped 4 bases and J dropped 5; count of bases not matched to a gene: 5. The CDR3, as DNA: TGCGCCAGCAGCCCCGGGACAGGGGTGACCGGGGAGCTGTTTTTT. The encoded protein is CASSPGTGVTGELFF.

This clone was observed a single time. The rearrangement links TRBV28 to TRBJ2-3, with D possibly being TRBD2 (7 bases). The CDR3 has 15 amino acids. With 6 bases removed from V and 1 base from J, the gap between germline ends came to 14 bases. CDR1 and CDR2 (germline): MDHEN, SYDVKM. CDR3 DNA: TGTGCCAGCAGGGCATGGGGGGGCGGCACAGATACGCAGTATTTT. Translated: CASRAWGGGTDTQYF.

CDR3 DNA: TGCGCCAGCAGCTTGGGACCGGGGCTAAGCGGGGAGCTGTTTTTT. This sequence encodes CASSLGPGLSGELFF. This rearrangement joins TRBV5-1 to TRBJ2-2, with D perhaps TRBD1 or TRBD2 (5 bases each). The V and J ends lost 0 bases and 7 bases respectively, with 13 bases between them. Germline V gives CDR1 SGHRS, CDR2 YFSETQ. This CDR3 comprises 15 residues. The whole variable domain, filled in from reference TRBV5-1 and TRBJ2-2, reads KAGVTQTPRYLIKTRGQQVTLSCSPISGHRSVSWYQQTPGQGLQFLFEYFSETQRNKGNFPGRFSGRQFSNSRSEMNVSTLELGDSALYLCASSLGPGLSGELFFGEGSRLTVL.

The rearrangement joins TRBV5-1 to TRBJ2-2, with D uncertain. Germline V CDR1 and CDR2: SGHRS, YFSETQ. The ends were cut back, 4 bases at V and 3 bases at J, with 10 bases in the middle. CDR3 length: 14 amino acids. CDR3: CASSTDGDTGELFF. The CDR3, as DNA: TGCGCCAGCAGCACGGACGGAGACACCGGGGAGCTGTTTTTT. Combining the CDR3 with reference TRBV5-1 and TRBJ2-2 gives the whole variable domain KAGVTQTPRYLIKTRGQQVTLSCSPISGHRSVSWYQQTPGQGLQFLFEYFSETQRNKGNFPGRFSGRQFSNSRSEMNVSTLELGDSALYLCASSTDGDTGELFFGEGSRLTVL.

The gene calls are TRBV2 and TRBJ2-2; D may be TRBD1 (5 bases). V was pared by 6 bases and J by 4 bases, with 12 bases between. This CDR3 region has 14 residues. CDR1 and CDR2 from the germline V gene are SNHLY and FYNNEI. The CDR3 DNA is TGTGCCAGCAGAGGCAGGGCGAGCACCGGGGAGCTGTTTTTT. Its protein product is CASRGRASTGELFF.

The chain links TRBV28 to TRBJ1-5, with 9 bases fitting TRBD1. V lost 5 bases to trimming and J lost 4 bases; unmatched junction nucleotides: 9. CDR3 length equals 16 residues. Germline assignment: CDR1 MDHEN and CDR2 SYDVKM. The CDR3: CASSARLGQGNQPQHF. The CDR3, as DNA: TGTGCCAGCAGTGCACGACTTGGACAGGGGAATCAGCCCCAGCATTTT.

This chain links TRBV5-1 with TRBJ2-7; 8 bases fit TRBD1. With V trimmed by 0 bases and J by 4 bases, 6 bases remained unmatched. This CDR3 has 15 residues. The V gene's germline CDR1 is SGHRS and CDR2 YFSETQ. The CDR3 loop is CASSLAGQGAYEQYF. The CDR3 DNA is TGCGCCAGCAGCTTGGCCGGCCAGGGGGCGTACGAGCAGTACTTC.

This clone was detected once. The V gene is TRBV7-9, the J gene TRBJ1-1; 9 bases are a match to TRBD1. The CDR3 extends over 14 amino acids. Germline lookup yields CDR1 SEHNR and CDR2 FQNEAQ (reference sequence). The junction had 5 bases not matched to a gene; V was cut back by 6 bases and J by 3 bases. CDR3 sequence (DNA): TGTGCCAGCAGGAGGACAGGGGCGGACACTGAAGCTTTCTTT. Protein sequence: CASRRTGADTEAFF.

The V and J genes are TRBV18 and TRBJ2-1, with TRBD2 as a possible D gene (5 bases). The CDR3 sequence is 15 residues long. Germline assignment: CDR1 KGHSH and CDR2 LQKENI. Trimming stripped 3 bases from V and 8 bases from J, with 17 bases between. The CDR3 nucleotides read TGTGCCAGCTCACCTCCCGGTCGACTATCGGATGAGCAGTTCTTC. Translated, it gives CASSPPGRLSDEQFF.

The V and J genes are TRBV5-1 and TRBJ1-4; no clear D. The CDR3 sequence is 14 residues long. Germline V gene data show CDR1 as SGHRS and CDR2 as YFSETQ. The V gene lost 0 bases and the J gene lost 4 bases, with 7 bases spanning the gap. The CDR3 sequence: CASSLEASNEKLFF. CDR3 DNA: TGCGCCAGCAGCTTGGAGGCCAGTAATGAAAAACTGTTTTTT.

This chain uses TRBV27 with TRBJ1-1, with no clear D. Germline CDR1 and CDR2: MNHEY and SMNVEV (reference sequence). V dropped 1 base and J dropped 0 bases, with 12 bases sitting between them. This CDR3 is 16 amino acids long. The CDR3 spells CASSLFFGQVNTEAFF. The CDR3 nucleotides read TGTGCCAGCAGTTTATTCTTTGGGCAGGTGAACACTGAAGCTTTCTTT.

The V call is TRBV2, the J call TRBJ2-7; TRBD2 aligns across 7 bases. V lost 3 bases to trimming and J lost 2 bases; unmatched junction nucleotides: 10. This CDR3 spans 16 amino acids. Germline-derived CDR1 and CDR2 are SNHLY and FYNNEI. CDR3 loop: CASSELTIGGTYEQYF. Here the CDR3 DNA reads TGTGCCAGCAGTGAGTTAACGATCGGGGGGACCTACGAGCAGTACTTC. Combining the CDR3 with reference TRBV2 and TRBJ2-7 gives the whole variable domain EPEVTQTPSHQVTQMGQEVILRCVPISNHLYFYWYRQILGQKVEFLVSFYNNEISEKSEIFDDQFSVERPDGSNFTLKIRSTKLEDSAMYFCASSELTIGGTYEQYFGPGTRLTVT.

V gene TRBV5-1 combines with J gene TRBJ1-1; perhaps TRBD1 as D (6 bases). With 3 bases removed from V and 5 bases from J, the gap between germline ends came to 17 bases. Germline-derived CDR1 and CDR2 are SGHRS and YFSETQ. The CDR3 contains 15 residues. The CDR3 region has the DNA TGCGCCAGCAGCTCCATAGGGGGGCTAGGGACTGAAGCTTTCTTT. Translation gives CASSSIGGLGTEAFF. Full variable domain (outside the CDR3, taken from reference TRBV5-1 and TRBJ1-1): KAGVTQTPRYLIKTRGQQVTLSCSPISGHRSVSWYQQTPGQGLQFLFEYFSETQRNKGNFPGRFSGRQFSNSRSEMNVSTLELGDSALYLCASSSIGGLGTEAFFGQGTRLTVV.

This chain links TRBV6-5 with TRBJ2-2, with 10 bases that match TRBD2. The germline gives CDR1 MNHEY, CDR2 SVGAGI. The CDR3 extends over 15 amino acids. V lost 6 bases and J lost 4; bases outside the gene matches: 5. CDR3 sequence: CASRPGLAFTGELFF. CDR3 DNA: TGTGCCAGCAGACCGGGACTAGCGTTCACCGGGGAGCTGTTTTTT.

This clone was picked up a small number of times. CDR3 sequence: CASSLGAGGRETQYF. The CDR3 DNA reads TGTGCCAGCAGCTTGGGAGCGGGGGGGCGGGAGACCCAGTACTTC. This sequence joins TRBV5-6 and TRBJ2-5, with TRBD2 identical over 10 bases. Germline V CDR1 and CDR2: SGHDT, YYEEEE. V was pared by 0 bases and J by 5 bases, with 4 bases of the junction left unmatched. This CDR3 is 15 amino acids long. The full variable domain, its missing parts supplied by reference TRBV5-6 and TRBJ2-5, is DAGVTQSPTHLIKTRGQQVTLRCSPKSGHDTVSWYQQALGQGPQFIFQYYEEEERQRGNFPDRFSGHQFPNYSSELNVNALLLGDSALYLCASSLGAGGRETQYFGPGTRLLVL.